Listed below are T cell receptor beta chains from one sample, sequenced in a study of monozygotic twins with inflammatory bowel disease. No DNA is given; TCRdb re-called the 5' RACE reads and lists each CDR3 protein once. The table for this sample gives approximately 200,000 distinct CDR3 sequences. Sequences were obtained from blood. The receptors stem from a human donor with ulcerative colitis or Crohn's disease, or a healthy co-twin of an affected twin (not recorded which). Each CDR3 is given with its conserved first and last residue.

v_call,j_call,cdr3_aa
TRBV12-3/TRBV12-4,TRBJ2-1,CASSPVGQGYNEQFF
TRBV5-1,TRBJ2-3,CASSQRTSGGLGADTQYF
TRBV7-2,TRBJ1-6,CASSLEGSSYNSPLHF
TRBV27,TRBJ2-1,CASSSGQGAMNEQFF
TRBV20-1,TRBJ2-1,CSAHRLSVHNEQFF
TRBV12-3/TRBV12-4,TRBJ1-1,CASSPADSGDAFF
TRBV5-1,TRBJ2-1,CASSSLAGGTYNEQFF
TRBV7-2,TRBJ1-5,CASSRNQGREQPQHF
TRBV2,TRBJ2-3,CASTNWLAGPDTQYF
TRBV6-1,TRBJ1-5,CASRVQGGNQPQHF
TRBV20-1,TRBJ2-3,CSARGLAGGGTDTQYF
TRBV3-1,TRBJ1-2,CASSQRGIGLNYGYTF
TRBV4-1,TRBJ2-6,CASSQESAGASGANVLTF
TRBV5-1,TRBJ2-1,CASSRTGLNYNEQFF
TRBV2,TRBJ2-3,CASLPSGGVDTQYF
TRBV11-2,TRBJ1-3,CASSSPYYGNTIYF
TRBV7-8,TRBJ2-7,CASSPLRQVIYEQYF
TRBV7-9,TRBJ1-1,CAGTRVTNTEAFF
TRBV5-1,TRBJ1-6,CASSPLVGQTNSPLHF
TRBV5-1,TRBJ2-2,CASEASQGTNTGELFF
TRBV11-2,TRBJ2-2,CASSLGSVLGIVNTGELFF
TRBV18,TRBJ2-2,CASSPANTGELFF
TRBV7-2,TRBJ1-2,CASSLGRTGTYGYTF
TRBV4-1,TRBJ2-6,CASSQDLRGAGANVLTF
TRBV7-3,TRBJ1-3,CASSPTGVGNTIYF
TRBV20-1,TRBJ2-1,CSARRLINSYNEQFF
TRBV10-3,TRBJ2-5,CAISELAQETQYF